Listed below are T cell receptor beta chains from one sample, sequenced in a study of PD-1 blockade in classical Hodgkin lymphoma. The assay was immunoSEQ multiplex PCR, and TCRdb's table has in-frame clones only and misses some. The table has tens of thousands of clones, approximately 92% seen once. The source was peripheral blood mononuclear cells (PBMCs), collected before the fourth cycle of nivolumab. The receptors originated from a human donor with classical Hodgkin lymphoma. Each CDR3 is given with its conserved first and last residue. The D gene is left open where the match is weak.

j_gene	v_gene	d_gene	CDR3aa
TRBJ1-5	TRBV19	-	CASSDAVVQPQHF
TRBJ2-5	TRBV5-4	TRBD2	CASSRGGAQETQYF
TRBJ2-3	TRBV6-6	-	CASSSSASLGTDTQYF
TRBJ2-1	TRBV4-1	TRBD2	CASSQAAGTTHEQFF
TRBJ1-5	TRBV4-1	-	CASSQASYSNQPQHF
TRBJ2-1	TRBV7-6	TRBD1	CASSLARTGNNEQFF
TRBJ1-5	TRBV27	-	CASSLGQGSQPQHF
TRBJ1-2	TRBV29-1	TRBD1	CSAQTGDYGYTF
TRBJ2-1	TRBV9	-	CASSLVGSGPYNEQFF
TRBJ2-6	TRBV7-8	TRBD1	CASSSRRPGTGQSGANVLTF
TRBJ2-1	TRBV29-1	-	CSAPPQGAAYNEQFF
TRBJ1-2	TRBV5-6	-	CASSLPTTHNYGYTF
TRBJ1-2	TRBV2	TRBD1	CASSALSGTDYGYTF
TRBJ1-5	TRBV4-1	-	CASSQDPSGNQPQHF
TRBJ2-7	TRBV5-1	TRBD1	CASTGTGWEQYF
TRBJ1-2	TRBV20-1	TRBD1	CRGTGDYGYTF
TRBJ2-3	TRBV11-2	TRBD2	CASSLDNLGLATDTQYF
TRBJ2-2	TRBV10-3	TRBD2	CATRGLSGGIGELFF
TRBJ2-1	TRBV10-3	-	CAISAAGLSGEQFF
TRBJ2-3	TRBV29-1	-	CSHSGLASTDTQYF
TRBJ1-5	TRBV7-9	-	CASSFEGVGQPQHF
TRBJ2-3	TRBV18	TRBD2	CASSLGLAGGKEDTQYF
TRBJ2-3	TRBV28	-	CASSTGTTGTDTQYF
TRBJ2-5	TRBV11-2	-	CASSLEFRYQETQYF
TRBJ2-7	TRBV6-1	TRBD1	CASSEYRTGFYEQYF
TRBJ2-3	TRBV27	TRBD2	CASSLLREVTDTQYF